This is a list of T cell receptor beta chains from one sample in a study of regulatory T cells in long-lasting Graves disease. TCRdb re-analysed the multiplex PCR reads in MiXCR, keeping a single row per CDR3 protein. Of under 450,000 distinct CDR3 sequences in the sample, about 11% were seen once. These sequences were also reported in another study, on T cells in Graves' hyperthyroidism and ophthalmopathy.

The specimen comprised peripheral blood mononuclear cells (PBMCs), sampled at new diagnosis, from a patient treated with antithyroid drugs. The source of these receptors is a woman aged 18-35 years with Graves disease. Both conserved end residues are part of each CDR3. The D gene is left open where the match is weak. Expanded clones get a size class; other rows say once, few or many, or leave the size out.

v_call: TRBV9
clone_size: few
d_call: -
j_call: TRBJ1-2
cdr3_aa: CASSVDRENYGYTF
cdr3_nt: TGTGCCAGCAGCGTAGACAGGGAAAACTATGGCTACACCTTC

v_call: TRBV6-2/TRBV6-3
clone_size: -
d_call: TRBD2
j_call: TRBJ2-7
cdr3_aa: CASNLGRLAGEGTYEQYF
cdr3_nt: TGTGCCAGCAACCTAGGGCGCCTAGCGGGAGAGGGAACCTACGAGCAGTACTTC

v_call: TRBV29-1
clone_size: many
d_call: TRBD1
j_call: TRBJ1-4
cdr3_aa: CSVPTDREGEKLFF
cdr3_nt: TGCAGCGTCCCCACTGACAGGGAGGGAGAAAAACTGTTTTTT

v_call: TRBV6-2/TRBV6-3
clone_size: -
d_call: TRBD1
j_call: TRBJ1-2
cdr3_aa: CASSPGQERGYTF
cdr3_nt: TGTGCCAGCAGCCCCGGACAGGAACGTGGCTACACCTTC

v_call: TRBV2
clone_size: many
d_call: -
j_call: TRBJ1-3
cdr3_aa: CASSRDSSGNTIYF
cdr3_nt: TGTGCCAGCAGCCGAGACAGCTCTGGAAACACCATATATTTT

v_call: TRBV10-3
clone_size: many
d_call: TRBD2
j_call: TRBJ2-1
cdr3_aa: CAIRGRLAGAQYNEQFF
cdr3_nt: TGTGCCATCAGAGGGAGACTAGCGGGAGCCCAATACAATGAGCAGTTCTTC

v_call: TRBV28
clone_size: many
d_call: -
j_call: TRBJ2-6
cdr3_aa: CASRGGGSGANVLTF
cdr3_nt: TGTGCCAGCCGAGGGGGGGGTTCTGGGGCCAACGTCCTGACTTTC

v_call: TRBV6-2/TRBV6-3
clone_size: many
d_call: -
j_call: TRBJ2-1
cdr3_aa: CASSFREAQWEQFF
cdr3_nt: TGTGCCAGCAGCTTTCGAGAGGCACAATGGGAGCAGTTCTTC

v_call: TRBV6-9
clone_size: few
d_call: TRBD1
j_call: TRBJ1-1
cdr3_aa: CASSFLNRGLRTEAFF
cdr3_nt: TGTGCCAGCAGTTTTCTAAACAGGGGGCTGAGGACTGAAGCTTTCTTT

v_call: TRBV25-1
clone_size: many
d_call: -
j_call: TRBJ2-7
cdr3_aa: CASSDWKGYEQYF
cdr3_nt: TGTGCCAGCAGTGATTGGAAGGGCTACGAGCAGTACTTC

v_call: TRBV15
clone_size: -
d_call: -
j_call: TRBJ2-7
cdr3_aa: CATSSPGPGRGEQYF
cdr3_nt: TGTGCCACCAGCAGCCCCGGGCCCGGAAGAGGCGAGCAGTACTTC

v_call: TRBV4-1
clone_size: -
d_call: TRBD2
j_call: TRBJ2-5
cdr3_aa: CASSPLGRTIQETQYF
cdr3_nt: TGCGCCAGCAGCCCACTCGGGAGGACTATCCAAGAGACCCAGTACTTC

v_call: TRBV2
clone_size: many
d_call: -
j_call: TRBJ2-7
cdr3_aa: CASSLDVRAYEQYF
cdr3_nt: TGTGCCAGCAGTCTAGATGTGCGCGCCTACGAGCAGTACTTC

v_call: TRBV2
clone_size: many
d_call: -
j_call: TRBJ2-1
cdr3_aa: CASSEGTSNEQFF
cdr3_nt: TGTGCCAGCAGTGAGGGGACGTCGAATGAGCAGTTCTTC

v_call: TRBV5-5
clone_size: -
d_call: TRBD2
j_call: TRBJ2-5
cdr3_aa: CASSFGSGGQETQYF
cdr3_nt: TGTGCCAGCAGCTTCGGTAGCGGGGGACAAGAGACCCAGTACTTC

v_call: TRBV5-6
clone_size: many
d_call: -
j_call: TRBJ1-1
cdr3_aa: CASSVKQVDTEAFF
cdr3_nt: TGTGCCAGCAGCGTAAAACAGGTTGACACTGAAGCTTTCTTT

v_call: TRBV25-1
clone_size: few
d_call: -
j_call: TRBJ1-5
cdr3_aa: CASSWGGRWVQPQHF
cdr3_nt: TGTGCCAGCAGCTGGGGGGGCCGGTGGGTTCAGCCCCAGCATTTT

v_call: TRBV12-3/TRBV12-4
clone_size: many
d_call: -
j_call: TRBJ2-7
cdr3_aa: CASSPGARDSDSYEQYF
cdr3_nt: TGTGCCAGCAGTCCCGGGGCTCGGGACTCCGACTCCTACGAGCAGTACTTC

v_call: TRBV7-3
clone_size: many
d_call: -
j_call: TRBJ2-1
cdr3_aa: CASSLAAGPGDNEQFF
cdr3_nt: TGTGCCAGCAGCTTGGCCGCGGGTCCTGGGGACAATGAGCAGTTCTTC

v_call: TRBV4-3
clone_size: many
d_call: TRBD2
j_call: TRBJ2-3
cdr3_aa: CASSQDSLAGWTDTQYF
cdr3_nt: TGCGCCAGCAGCCAAGATTCCCTAGCGGGGTGGACAGATACGCAGTATTTT

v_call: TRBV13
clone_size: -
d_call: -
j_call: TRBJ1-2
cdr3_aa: CASRTDTGEGDGYTF
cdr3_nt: TGTGCCAGCAGAACCGATACAGGAGAAGGGGATGGCTACACCTTC

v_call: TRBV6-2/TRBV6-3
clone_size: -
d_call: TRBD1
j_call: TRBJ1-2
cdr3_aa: CASSYRGQGGTYGYTF
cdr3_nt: TGTGCCAGCAGTTACAGAGGACAGGGCGGTACCTATGGCTACACCTTC

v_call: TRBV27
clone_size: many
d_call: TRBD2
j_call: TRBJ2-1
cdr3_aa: CATLQRGARNEQFF
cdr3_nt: TGTGCCACACTCCAGCGGGGGGCGAGGAATGAGCAGTTCTTC

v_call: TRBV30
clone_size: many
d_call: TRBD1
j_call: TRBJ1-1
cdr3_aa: CAWIQGAEAFF
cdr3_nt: TGTGCCTGGATACAGGGGGCTGAAGCTTTCTTT

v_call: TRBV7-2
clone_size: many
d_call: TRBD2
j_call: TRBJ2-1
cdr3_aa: CASSLESTSGRTGGSYNEQFF
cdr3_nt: TGTGCCAGCAGCTTAGAGTCGACTAGCGGGAGGACAGGCGGCTCCTACAATGAGCAGTTCTTC

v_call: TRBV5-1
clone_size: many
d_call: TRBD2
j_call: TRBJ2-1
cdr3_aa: CASSSTPWGLAGNFNEQFF
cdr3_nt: TGCGCCAGCAGCTCGACCCCGTGGGGACTAGCGGGAAATTTCAATGAGCAGTTCTTC

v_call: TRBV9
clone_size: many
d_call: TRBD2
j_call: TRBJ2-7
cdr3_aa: CASSATSGSSYEQYF
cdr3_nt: TGTGCCAGCAGCGCCACTAGCGGGTCCTCCTACGAGCAGTACTTC

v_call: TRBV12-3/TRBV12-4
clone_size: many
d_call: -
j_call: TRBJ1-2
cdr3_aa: CASSFSGVGYGYTF
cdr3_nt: TGTGCCAGCAGTTTCTCGGGGGTCGGCTATGGCTACACCTTC

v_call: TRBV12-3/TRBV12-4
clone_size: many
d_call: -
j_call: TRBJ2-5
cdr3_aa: CASSFPWGKGLQETQYF
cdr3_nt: TGTGCCAGCAGTTTCCCTTGGGGGAAGGGCCTCCAAGAGACCCAGTACTTC